This T cell receptor (beta chain) emerged from a study of shared clonotypes between healthy human individuals. Findings of the study overall: The donor pool, a small one, limited the genetic and exposure-history diversity represented.

Naive CD45RA+ and memory CD45RA-negative subsets were split from CD4+ cells. Assay used: immunoSEQ multiplex PCR; TCRdb lists only in-frame clones, some missing. This table holds roughly 700,000 clones, over 65% found once. A remark on this clone: Antigen unknown.

This CDR3 is built from 12 residues. V lost 1 base and J lost 10, with 10 bases in between. The germline gives CDR1 LGHNT, CDR2 FRNRAP. The clonotype comes from a woman in her twenties or thirties in good health. The gene calls are TRBV12-5 and TRBJ1-1; weak D call: TRBD1 (6 bases). Sequenced input: memory CD4+ T cells sorted from blood. Documented subset: CD45RA-negative fraction. CDR3: CASGLGQGPAFF. DNA of the CDR3: TGTGCTAGTGGTTTGGGGCAGGGGCCAGCTTTCTTT.